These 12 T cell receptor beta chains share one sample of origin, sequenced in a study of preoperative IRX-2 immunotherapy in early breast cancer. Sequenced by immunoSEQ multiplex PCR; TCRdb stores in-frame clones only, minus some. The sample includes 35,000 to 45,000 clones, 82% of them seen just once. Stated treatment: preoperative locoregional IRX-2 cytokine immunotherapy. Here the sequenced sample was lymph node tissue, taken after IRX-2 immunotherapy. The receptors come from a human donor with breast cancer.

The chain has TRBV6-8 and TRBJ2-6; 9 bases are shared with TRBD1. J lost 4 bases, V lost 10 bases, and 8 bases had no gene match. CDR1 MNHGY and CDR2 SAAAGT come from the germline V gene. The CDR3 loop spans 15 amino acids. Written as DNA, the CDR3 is TGTGCCACCAGACAACAGGGGGCCGGGGCCAACGTCCTGACTTTC. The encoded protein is CATRQQGAGANVLTF.

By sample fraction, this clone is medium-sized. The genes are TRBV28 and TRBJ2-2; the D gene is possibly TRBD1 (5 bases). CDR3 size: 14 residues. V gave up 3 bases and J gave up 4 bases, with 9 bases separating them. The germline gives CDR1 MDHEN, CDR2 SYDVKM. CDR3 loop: CASSLGLSTGELFF. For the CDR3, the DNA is TGTGCCAGCAGTTTGGGGCTCAGCACCGGGGAGCTGTTTTTT.

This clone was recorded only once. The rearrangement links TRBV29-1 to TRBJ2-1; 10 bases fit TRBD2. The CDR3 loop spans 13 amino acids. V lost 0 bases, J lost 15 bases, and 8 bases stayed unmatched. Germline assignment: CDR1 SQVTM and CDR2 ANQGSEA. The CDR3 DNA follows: TGCAGCGTTGAAGATCTATCTAGCGGGGGCGTGTTCTTC. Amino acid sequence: CSVEDLSSGGVFF.

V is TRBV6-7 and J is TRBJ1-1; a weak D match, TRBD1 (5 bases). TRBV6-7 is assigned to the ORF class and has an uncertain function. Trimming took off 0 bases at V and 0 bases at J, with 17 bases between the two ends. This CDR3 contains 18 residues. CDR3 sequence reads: CASSYSGRDYTLNTEAFF. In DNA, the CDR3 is TGTGCCAGCAGTTACTCCGGACGGGACTATACTCTGAACACTGAAGCTTTCTTT.

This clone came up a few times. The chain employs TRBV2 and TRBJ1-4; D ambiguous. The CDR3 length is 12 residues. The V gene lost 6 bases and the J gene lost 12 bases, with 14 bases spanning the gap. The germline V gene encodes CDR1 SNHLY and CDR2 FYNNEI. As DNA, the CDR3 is TGTGCCAGCAGGCCCGCCGGGAAGGAACTGTTTTTT. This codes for CASRPAGKELFF.

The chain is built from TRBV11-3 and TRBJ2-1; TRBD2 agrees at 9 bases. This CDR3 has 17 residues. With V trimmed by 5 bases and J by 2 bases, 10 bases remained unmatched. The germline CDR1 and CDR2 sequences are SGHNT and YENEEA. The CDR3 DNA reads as TGTGCCAGCAGCCAACACCTGGAGCGGGGGGCCTACAATGAGCAGTTCTTC. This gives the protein CASSQHLERGAYNEQFF. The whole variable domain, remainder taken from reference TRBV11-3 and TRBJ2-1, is EAGVVQSPRYKIIEKKQPVAFWCNPISGHNTLYWYLQNLGQGPELLIRYENEEAVDDSQLPKDRFSAERLKGVDSTLKIQPAELGDSAVYLCASSQHLERGAYNEQFFGPGTRLTVL.

The CDR3: CASSYGVGLETQYF. The DNA for the CDR3 is TGTGCCAGCAGTTACGGAGTCGGGCTAGAGACCCAGTACTTC. The chain couples TRBV6-8 to TRBJ2-5; no firm D call. The ends were cut back, 2 bases at V and 4 bases at J, with 11 bases in the middle. Looked up from germline, CDR1 is MNHGY and CDR2 is SAAAGT. The CDR3 runs 14 residues.

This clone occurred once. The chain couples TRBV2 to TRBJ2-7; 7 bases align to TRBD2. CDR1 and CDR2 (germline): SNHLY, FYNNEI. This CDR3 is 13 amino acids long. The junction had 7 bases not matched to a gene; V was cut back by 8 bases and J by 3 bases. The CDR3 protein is CASGSSGSYEQYF. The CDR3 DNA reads TGTGCCAGCGGATCTAGCGGAAGCTACGAGCAGTACTTC. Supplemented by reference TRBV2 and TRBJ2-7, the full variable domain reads EPEVTQTPSHQVTQMGQEVILRCVPISNHLYFYWYRQILGQKVEFLVSFYNNEISEKSEIFDDQFSVERPDGSNFTLKIRSTKLEDSAMYFCASGSSGSYEQYFGPGTRLTVT.

CDR3 sequence reads: CASRLGGGSSYNSPLHF. The DNA of the CDR3 is TGTGCCAGCAGGCTTGGCGGGGGGAGCTCCTATAATTCACCCCTCCACTTT. V usage is TRBV11-3 and J usage is TRBJ1-6, with D possibly matching TRBD1 (5 bases). V was clipped by 6 bases and J by 0 bases, with 15 bases between them. Germline V CDR1 and CDR2: SGHNT, YENEEA. This CDR3 comprises 17 residues.

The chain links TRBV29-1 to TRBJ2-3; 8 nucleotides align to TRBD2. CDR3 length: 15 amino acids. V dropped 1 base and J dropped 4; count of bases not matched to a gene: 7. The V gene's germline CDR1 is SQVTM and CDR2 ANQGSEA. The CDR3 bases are TGCAGCGTTGAAGGATCCGGGGGGGTTGCAGATACGCAGTATTTT. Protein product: CSVEGSGGVADTQYF.

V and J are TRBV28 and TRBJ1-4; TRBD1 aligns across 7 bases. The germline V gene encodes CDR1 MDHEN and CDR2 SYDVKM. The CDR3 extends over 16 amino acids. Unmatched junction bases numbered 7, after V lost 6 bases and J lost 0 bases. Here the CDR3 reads CASSYSTGATNEKLFF. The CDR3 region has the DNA TGTGCCAGCAGCTACTCCACAGGGGCAACTAATGAAAAACTGTTTTTT. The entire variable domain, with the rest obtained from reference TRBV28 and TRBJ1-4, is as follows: DVKVTQSSRYLVKRTGEKVFLECVQDMDHENMFWYRQDPGLGLRLIYFSYDVKMKEKGDIPEGYSVSREKKERFSLILESASTNQTSMYLCASSYSTGATNEKLFFGSGTQLSVL.

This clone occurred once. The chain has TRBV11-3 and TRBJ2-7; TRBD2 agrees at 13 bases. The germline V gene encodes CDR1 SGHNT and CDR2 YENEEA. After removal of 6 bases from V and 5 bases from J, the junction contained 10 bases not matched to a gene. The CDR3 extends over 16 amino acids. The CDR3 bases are TGTGCCAGCAGGTCTGCGGGGACTAGCGGGGTGGACGAGCAGTACTTC. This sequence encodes CASRSAGTSGVDEQYF.